The rows below give T cell receptor beta chains drawn from one sample of a study of Graves' ophthalmopathy and Graves' hyperthyroidism. TCRdb re-derived calls from the multiplex PCR reads in MiXCR, one entry per CDR3 protein. The repertoire holds some 1.1 million distinct CDR3 sequences, with about two fifths as singletons. Sequencing was carried out using peripheral blood or thyroid tissue (not recorded which). These receptors were collected from an adult man with Graves' hyperthyroidism. Both conserved end residues are part of each CDR3. The D gene is left open where the match is weak. Only some rows state a clone size, as once, few, many or a class for expanded clones.

TGTGCCAGTAGTACAGGGGACGGCTATGGCTACACCTTC	CASSTGDGYGYTF	.	many	TRBJ1-2	TRBV19
TGTGCCAGCAGCCTTGGGTTTGCTAGCGGGAAAGAGACCCAGTACTTC	CASSLGFASGKETQYF	TRBD2	many	TRBJ2-5	TRBV7-8
TGCGCCAGCAGCCAAGAGCTCCTGAGAGAGACCCAGTACTTC	CASSQELLRETQYF	.	once	TRBJ2-5	TRBV7-3
TGTGCCAGCAGTTTAGGGCAGGGGGTGGGCGAGCAGTACTTC	CASSLGQGVGEQYF	TRBD1	few	TRBJ2-7	TRBV12-3/TRBV12-4
TGTGCCAGCACCCCGGTTGCTGGCGGGGAGCTGTTTTTT	CASTPVAGGELFF	.	many	TRBJ2-2	TRBV7-7
TGTGCCAGCAGAGGACAGGACGGTCAGCCCCAGCATTTT	CASRGQDGQPQHF	TRBD1	.	TRBJ1-5	TRBV7-2
TGCAGTGCTAGCGTATACGGGGGCAACAATCAGCCCCAGCATTTT	CSASVYGGNNQPQHF	.	.	TRBJ1-5	TRBV20-1
TGCGCCACCGGGGACAGATCTCCGAGAGAGCAGTACTTC	CATGDRSPREQYF	TRBD1	many	TRBJ2-7	TRBV10-1
TGTGCCAACCTCCGGGCCTACGAGCAGTACTTC	CANLRAYEQYF	.	.	TRBJ2-7	TRBV10-3
TGTGCCAGCTCACCAGAGGGACAGAATTCACCCCTCCACTTT	CASSPEGQNSPLHF	TRBD1	few	TRBJ1-6	TRBV18
TGTGCCAGCAGCTCCCCCGATCCGTCGGAGACCCAGTACTTC	CASSSPDPSETQYF	.	.	TRBJ2-5	TRBV7-9
TGCAGTGCTAGCAGGGGGAGTCGGGCTTTCTTT	CSASRGSRAFF	TRBD1	.	TRBJ1-1	TRBV20-1
TGTGCCAGCAGTGTTGGGGACAGTTATAATCAGCCCCAGCATTTT	CASSVGDSYNQPQHF	TRBD1	.	TRBJ1-5	TRBV2
TGTGCCAGCAGCTTAACAGGGTTAGGCCGATACGAGCAGTACTTC	CASSLTGLGRYEQYF	.	.	TRBJ2-7	TRBV7-9
TGTGCCAGCAGCCAAGACTGGGGGGAGACCCAGTACTTC	CASSQDWGETQYF	.	many	TRBJ2-5	TRBV14
TGTGCCAGTAGGACGTCAGACAGGGCCAGCAATCAGCCCCAGCATTTT	CASRTSDRASNQPQHF	TRBD1	.	TRBJ1-5	TRBV19
TGTGCCAGCAACCAAGGGGCAGCCCAAGAGACCCAGTACTTC	CASNQGAAQETQYF	.	many	TRBJ2-5	TRBV2
TGTGCCACCAGCCCACCCCCGGGACAGGGGGGCGCGAACACCGGGGAGCTGTTTTTT	CATSPPPGQGGANTGELFF	TRBD1	many	TRBJ2-2	TRBV24-1
TGCAGAGCTAGCAGGATTGAGGGAATTTACGAGCAGTACTTC	CRASRIEGIYEQYF	.	many	TRBJ2-7	TRBV20-1
TGTGCCAGCAGCCTAACAGGGGGCCCCTCTGGGGCCAACGTCCTGACTTTC	CASSLTGGPSGANVLTF	TRBD1	.	TRBJ2-6	TRBV14
TGCGCCAGCAGCTACTCCGGGACAGGGTATTCACCCCTCCACTTT	CASSYSGTGYSPLHF	TRBD1	.	TRBJ1-6	TRBV5-1
TGTGCCAGCAGCGCAAGGCATTCACCCCTCCACTTT	CASSARHSPLHF	.	many	TRBJ1-6	TRBV7-2
TGTGCCAGCGGGGAAACTAGCGGGAGCAGCTACGAGCAGTACTTC	CASGETSGSSYEQYF	TRBD2	.	TRBJ2-7	TRBV10-3
TGCAGCGTGTGGGTCCTAGAGGCTAACTATGGCTACACCTTC	CSVWVLEANYGYTF	.	many	TRBJ1-2	TRBV29-1
TGCAGTGCTAGTTCTGGGCCGAATGAAAAACTGTTTTTT	CSASSGPNEKLFF	.	many	TRBJ1-4	TRBV20-1
TGTGCCAGCAGCGTAGATGGCAGGGACGTCAACGAGCAGTACTTC	CASSVDGRDVNEQYF	.	few	TRBJ2-7	TRBV9
TGTGCCAGCAGCTCGGGGGACCCAGCTAACTATGGCTACACCTTC	CASSSGDPANYGYTF	.	.	TRBJ1-2	TRBV7-9
TGTGCCAGTAGTATGGGCAGCAAGATAGCCTACGAGCAGTACTTC	CASSMGSKIAYEQYF	.	many	TRBJ2-7	TRBV19
TGTGCCAGCAGTTTGGTCGGGGTCGTGCAGCCCCAGTACTTC	CASSLVGVVQPQYF	.	.	TRBJ2-5	TRBV7-8
TGTGCCAGCAGCCGTCTCCCGGGACAGGGAAACACCATATATTTT	CASSRLPGQGNTIYF	TRBD1	few	TRBJ1-3	TRBV13
TGTGCCAGCACCCCGACTCTGGGACAGCACTCTGGGGCCAACGTCCTGACTTTC	CASTPTLGQHSGANVLTF	TRBD1	few	TRBJ2-6	TRBV28
TGTGCCATCAGTGCCCAGGACCGAGGCCATAGAAAGAACACTGAAGCTTTCTTT	CAISAQDRGHRKNTEAFF	.	.	TRBJ1-1	TRBV10-3
TGCGCCAGCAGCTTGTCGGGGGACGCTGGAAACACCGGGGAGCTGTTTTTT	CASSLSGDAGNTGELFF	.	.	TRBJ2-2	TRBV5-1
TGCAGCGTTGCGACGGGAGCTGGGAAGTCACCCCTCCACTTT	CSVATGAGKSPLHF	.	.	TRBJ1-6	TRBV29-1
TGTGCCAGCAGCTTAGTATCCCCGTCTAGATACGAGCAGTACTTC	CASSLVSPSRYEQYF	.	many	TRBJ2-7	TRBV11-2
TGTGCCACCAGTGACCGCGGGACTAGCGGGGAACGAGAGACCCAGTACTTC	CATSDRGTSGERETQYF	TRBD2	many	TRBJ2-5	TRBV24-1
TGTGCCAGCAGTGAAATTGGGCAGGGTGAAAAACTGTTTTTT	CASSEIGQGEKLFF	.	many	TRBJ1-4	TRBV2
TGCGCCAGCGGCATTGGGACAGGGGTCGCTCAGCCCCAGCATTTT	CASGIGTGVAQPQHF	TRBD1	.	TRBJ1-5	TRBV5-1
TGTGCCAGCAGTTTAGGTTCTGCGGCCACCGAAAAGTACTTC	CASSLGSAATEKYF	.	few	TRBJ2-7	TRBV12-3/TRBV12-4
TGTGCCAGTACCCTGGAACGGCGAGTCTCTGGGGCCAACGTCCTGACTTTC	CASTLERRVSGANVLTF	.	many	TRBJ2-6	TRBV19
TGTGCCAGCAGCTTAGGTGTTCGGGCGCGAGGCTACACCTTC	CASSLGVRARGYTF	.	many	TRBJ1-2	TRBV7-2
TGTGCCAGCAGTTACGGGCTCCAAGAGACCCAGTACTTC	CASSYGLQETQYF	.	few	TRBJ2-5	TRBV6-2/TRBV6-3
TGTGCCTCACAGGGGACAGGGTATAATTCACCCCTCCACTTT	CASQGTGYNSPLHF	TRBD1	.	TRBJ1-6	TRBV10-3
TGTGCCAGCAGTTACGGTCGGTCGGCTACCTACGAGCAGTACTTC	CASSYGRSATYEQYF	.	.	TRBJ2-7	TRBV6-2/TRBV6-3
TGTGCCAGCAGCGTAGTGCCAGAAGCCGGTGAAAAACTGTTTTTT	CASSVVPEAGEKLFF	.	few	TRBJ1-4	TRBV9
TGTGCCAGCAGCCCCTGGGGACAGGGAAATGAAAAACTGTTTTTT	CASSPWGQGNEKLFF	TRBD1	once	TRBJ1-4	TRBV27
TGTGCCAGCAGCTTAGACTACACCGGGGAGCTGTTTTTT	CASSLDYTGELFF	.	many	TRBJ2-2	TRBV5-5
TGTGCCAGCAGCTGGTCGGGGATGTCCTACGAGCAGTACTTC	CASSWSGMSYEQYF	.	.	TRBJ2-7	TRBV5-8
TGTGCCAGTACTCCCCGGCGGGGCTACGAGCAGTACTTC	CASTPRRGYEQYF	.	.	TRBJ2-7	TRBV19
TGTGCCAGCAGCCCGCCGGACGCGGATCAGTACTTC	CASSPPDADQYF	.	.	TRBJ2-5	TRBV7-2
TGTGCCAGCCAACGAGGGAAAGCGGAGACCCAGTACTTC	CASQRGKAETQYF	.	.	TRBJ2-5	TRBV2
TGCAGCGGGGTGAGGGGTCCTGAAGCTTTCTTT	CSGVRGPEAFF	.	many	TRBJ1-1	TRBV29-1
TGTGCCACGGAGGATCTAAGCAATCAGCCCCAGCATTTT	CATEDLSNQPQHF	.	.	TRBJ1-5	TRBV10-3
TGCAGTGCCCAAACCCGGGTTGCGGGAAACACCATATATTTT	CSAQTRVAGNTIYF	.	many	TRBJ1-3	TRBV20-1
TGTGCCAGCAGAGATCCGGACGACGGAGGCGAGTATGAAGCTTTCTTT	CASRDPDDGGEYEAFF	.	many	TRBJ1-1	TRBV2
TGTGCCAGCAGCGACCTACTAGCGGGAGGGCCCGGGGAGCTGTTTTTT	CASSDLLAGGPGELFF	TRBD2	few	TRBJ2-2	TRBV7-2
TGCAGCGTTGAAGGCGGGGGAGCAGGGGAGACCCAGTACTTC	CSVEGGGAGETQYF	TRBD2	many	TRBJ2-5	TRBV29-1
TGTGCCAGCAGGACGAACGATTACCAAGAGACCCAGTACTTC	CASRTNDYQETQYF	.	few	TRBJ2-5	TRBV27
TGCGCCAGCAGCCTAAGCGGGCTTATTGACACCATATATTTT	CASSLSGLIDTIYF	.	.	TRBJ1-3	TRBV4-1
TGTGCCACACAAGCAGGGCCCCAGCATTTT	CATQAGPQHF	.	once	TRBJ1-5	TRBV10-3